The T cell receptor beta chain under discussion was sequenced for a study of technical replicates of blood from a few donors. The CDR3 contains 17 residues. CDR1 and CDR2 (germline): LGHNT, FRNRAP. V lost 2 bases to trimming and J lost 4 bases; unmatched junction nucleotides: 10. Generated by immunoSEQ multiplex PCR, the TCRdb table keeps only in-frame clones and is missing some. The sample holds tens of thousands of clones, 90% to 95% seen once. Sequenced input: T cells isolated from PBMCs. The chain uses TRBV12-5 and TRBJ1-5; 8 positions agree with TRBD1. This receptor was identified in a human donor in good health. The DNA of the CDR3 is TGTGCTAGTGGTTTGATAGCTTGGACAGGGACGAATCAGCCCCAGCATTTT. It yields the protein CASGLIAWTGTNQPQHF.